The subject of this entry is one T cell receptor (beta chain). PCR primers comprised 60 Vbeta and 13 Jbeta primers. Sequencing used immunoSEQ multiplex PCR; TCRdb keeps in-frame clones, though not all of them. Of over 30,000 clones listed, about 80% were seen once; the top ten hold roughly 5.6%. This record comes from a study of cytomegalovirus exposure and HLA in healthy donors. Overall study: When fewer than 400 donors were genotyped, 80% to 90% of them were found to fall in the Caucasian-associated ancestry cluster.

The CDR3 has 14 residues. The germline CDR1 and CDR2 sequences are LGHNA and YNFKEQ. Trimming left V 0 bases short and J 6 bases short, with 9 bases between. J is TRBJ1-5 and V is TRBV4-2; possibly TRBD1 for D (6 bases). Sequencing used PBMCs. The receptor was isolated from a male donor in good health and CMV-seronegative. The CDR3 sequence: CASSQEGGVQPQHF. In DNA, the CDR3 is TGTGCCAGCAGCCAAGAAGGGGGGGTTCAGCCCCAGCATTTT.